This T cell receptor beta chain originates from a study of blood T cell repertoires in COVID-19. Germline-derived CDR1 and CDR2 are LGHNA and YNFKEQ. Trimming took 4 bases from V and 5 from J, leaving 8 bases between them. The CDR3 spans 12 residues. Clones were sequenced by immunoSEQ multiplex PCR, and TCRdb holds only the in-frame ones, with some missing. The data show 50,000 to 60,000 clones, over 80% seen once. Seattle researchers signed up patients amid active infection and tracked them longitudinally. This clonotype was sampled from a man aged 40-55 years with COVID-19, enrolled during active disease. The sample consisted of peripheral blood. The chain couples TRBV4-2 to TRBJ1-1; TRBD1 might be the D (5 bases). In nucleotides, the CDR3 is TGTGCCAGCAGCCTCAGGGATACTGAAGCTTTCTTT. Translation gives CASSLRDTEAFF.